The clone carrying this T cell receptor beta chain was detected a few times. Antigen: not known. The sample belongs to a study of shared clonotypes between healthy human individuals. Study background: A couple of female and a few male donors aged 18 to 49 were enrolled.

The naive CD8 fraction comprised CD45RO-negative cells positively selected for CCR7 and excluded terminally differentiated effector memory CD45RA+ cells. The assay was immunoSEQ multiplex PCR, and TCRdb's table has in-frame clones only and misses some. The repertoire holds some 2,100,000 clones, with around 93% as singletons. The V gene's germline CDR1 is SGHRS and CDR2 YFSETQ. This CDR3 comprises 14 residues. Trimming took 1 base from V and 7 from J; bases not matched to a gene: 4. Whole-study results and caveats: The genetic and exposure-history diversity represented was limited by few donors.

The TCR was taken from a man in his late teens or twenties in good health. Some clones in this sample may be carry-over from other donors' samples. Sequenced input: naive CD8+ T cells from PBMCs. The J gene is TRBJ1-4, the V gene TRBV5-1, with 7 bases fitting TRBD1. CDR3 loop: CASSLQGQSEKLFF. In DNA form, the CDR3 reads TGCGCCAGCAGCTTGCAGGGACAGAGTGAAAAACTGTTTTTT.